This T cell receptor beta chain appears in the sequencing data of a study of cytomegalovirus exposure and HLA in healthy donors. PCR primers comprised 60 Vbeta and 13 Jbeta primers. Assay: immunoSEQ multiplex PCR; the TCRdb copy retains only in-frame clones and omits some. The table shows under 200,000 clones, with roughly 85% occurring only once. The CDR3 runs to 14 residues. The germline V and J ends were trimmed by 2 bases and 11 bases, with 18 bases remaining between them. Per germline, CDR1 MNHNY and CDR2 SVGAGI (reference sequence). The V gene is TRBV6-6, the J gene TRBJ2-5; TRBD2 is a possible D gene (5 bases). Material: PBMCs. This clonotype was obtained from a woman between 40 and 55 years old in good health and CMV-seronegative. CDR3 in DNA: TGTGCCAGCAGTTACCTACCAGCCGAGGGAGAGCAGTACTTC. Translating it yields CASSYLPAEGEQYF.